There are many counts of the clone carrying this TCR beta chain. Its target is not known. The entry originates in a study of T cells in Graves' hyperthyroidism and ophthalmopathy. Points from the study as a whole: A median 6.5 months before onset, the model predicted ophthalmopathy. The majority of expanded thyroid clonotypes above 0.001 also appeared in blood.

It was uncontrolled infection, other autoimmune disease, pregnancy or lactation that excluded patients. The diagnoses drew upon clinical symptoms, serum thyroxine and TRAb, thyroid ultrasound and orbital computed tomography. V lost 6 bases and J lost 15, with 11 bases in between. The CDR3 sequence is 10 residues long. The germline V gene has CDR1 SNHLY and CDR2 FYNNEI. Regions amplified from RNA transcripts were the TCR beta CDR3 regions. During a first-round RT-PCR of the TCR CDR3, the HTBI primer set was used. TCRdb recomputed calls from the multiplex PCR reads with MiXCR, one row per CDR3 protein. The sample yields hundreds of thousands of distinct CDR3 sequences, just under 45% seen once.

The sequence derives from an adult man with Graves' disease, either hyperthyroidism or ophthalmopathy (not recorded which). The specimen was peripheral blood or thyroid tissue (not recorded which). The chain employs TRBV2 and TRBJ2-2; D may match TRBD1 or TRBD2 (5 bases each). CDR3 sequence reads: CASRGRAVFF. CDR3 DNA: TGTGCCAGCAGGGGACGTGCGGTGTTTTTT.